These 9 T cell receptor beta chains share one sample of origin, sequenced in a study of blood T cells in healthy people across ages (dated by TCRdb to 2014 to 2015). Libraries were made using 5' RACE. Sequencing was carried out with an Illumina HiSeq 2500. The second PCR ran for about 6 to 12 cycles and used a J-beta primer mix along with a sample-barcoded 5' primer. Using fastp trimming at Q25 and MiXCR clonotype assembly, TCRdb reanalyzed the public sequencing data and kept in-frame beta chains. Each CDR3 protein appears once, grouped with its most common genes and DNA. Within this sample are 800,000 to 950,000 distinct CDR3 sequences, with about 27% of them counted one time only. The ten largest clones represent roughly 10% of the sample. This sample was also put to use in a study of T cells of mothers and their children.

The source material was blood. The receptors shown here come from a middle-aged woman in good health.

This clonotype was detected once. A read error may account for a junction end that differs from germline. V gene TRBV7-2 combines with J gene TRBJ1-5, with no clear D. The CDR3 extends over 13 amino acids. CDR1 and CDR2 from the germline V gene are SGHTA and FQGNSA. In DNA, the CDR3 is TGTGCCGGCAGCCTAGAGACTGGACAGCCCCAGCATTTT. Protein: CAGSLETGQPQHF.

CDR3 sequence reads: CASVSGETQYF. CDR3 in DNA: TGCGCCAGCGTTAGCGGAGAGACCCAGTACTTC. The chain employs TRBV5-1 and TRBJ2-5, with D perhaps matching TRBD2 (6 bases). Germline loops: CDR1 SGHRS, CDR2 YFSETQ. Trimming shortened V by 7 bases and J by 4 bases, and 8 bases separated the two germline ends. The CDR3 loop spans 11 amino acids.

This clonotype was counted a few times. This rearrangement joins TRBV14 to TRBJ2-1, with no clear D. The length of the CDR3 is 13 residues. Trimming removed 0 bases at V and 7 bases at J, with 7 bases between. Germline CDR1 reads SGHDN; CDR2 reads FVKESK. The CDR3 is CASSQDLWNEQFF. CDR3 sequence (DNA): TGTGCCAGCAGCCAAGATTTATGGAATGAGCAGTTCTTC.

The rearrangement joins TRBV7-2 to TRBJ2-4; D is unclear. Germline V lookup: CDR1 SGHTA, CDR2 FQGNSA. V dropped 2 bases and J dropped 9 bases, with 17 bases sitting between them. The CDR3 covers 15 residues. The DNA of the CDR3 is TGTGCCAGCAGCTTAAGGTTGGGGTTCGGTGGCATTCAGTACTTC. It encodes CASSLRLGFGGIQYF.

V usage is TRBV6-5 and J usage is TRBJ2-2; 8 positions agree with TRBD1. The CDR3 runs 14 residues. The germline CDR1 and CDR2 sequences are MNHEY and SVGAGI. V was pared by 6 bases and J by 3 bases, with 3 bases of the junction left unmatched. CDR3 loop: CASRRTGYTGELFF. In nucleotides, the CDR3 is TGTGCCAGCAGGCGGACAGGGTACACCGGGGAGCTGTTTTTT.

This clonotype was found a few times. The V gene is TRBV4-1, the J gene TRBJ2-7; 9 nucleotides agree with TRBD2. Per the germline V gene, CDR1 is MGHRA and CDR2 is YSYEKL. Trimming took 4 bases from V and 5 from J; bases not matched to a gene: 9. The length of the CDR3 is 15 residues. The CDR3 nucleotides read TGCGCCAGCAGCCTCGGCGGGAGGGCTGTCGACGAGCAGTACTTC. It translates to CASSLGGRAVDEQYF.

The rearrangement joins TRBV7-2 to TRBJ2-5; TRBD2 matches at 7 bases. Per the germline V gene, CDR1 is SGHTA and CDR2 is FQGNSA. CDR3 length: 16 residues. Germline trimming cut 7 bases from V and 4 bases from J; bases unmatched to any gene: 15. The CDR3 is CASTQTSRAWGETQYF. The DNA of the CDR3 is TGTGCCAGCACCCAGACTAGCAGGGCCTGGGGAGAGACCCAGTACTTC.

This clonotype was seen many times. V usage is TRBV20-1 and J usage is TRBJ2-1; D possibly corresponds to TRBD2 (7 bases). Germline V gene sequence: CDR1 DFQATT, CDR2 SNEGSKA (reference sequence). Trimming took 6 bases from V and 1 from J, leaving 19 bases between them. The CDR3 is 16 amino acids. CDR3 DNA sequence: TGCAGTGCCGATCGGTCGGGGGGCGGGTCCTACAATGAGCAGTTCTTC. It yields the protein CSADRSGGGSYNEQFF.

In its sample, this clonotype was seen a few times. This sequence joins TRBV6-1 and TRBJ2-7; the D gene is possibly TRBD2 (6 bases). Germline loops: CDR1 MNHNS, CDR2 SASEGT. The CDR3 has 13 amino acids. V dropped 3 bases and J dropped 2 bases, with 8 bases sitting between them. CDR3 DNA: TGTGCCAGCAGTGAGGGACTGCCCTACGAGCAGTACTTC. Its protein is CASSEGLPYEQYF.